The clone carrying this T cell receptor (beta chain) was picked up a small number of times. The antigen is not known. This specimen belongs to a study of cytomegalovirus exposure and HLA in healthy donors. As for the study in general: HLA-typed donors were the source of roughly 85 million unique TCRs held in an early data release. General study results and limits: Owing to their indistinguishability, certain V segments, notably TRBV6-2 and TRBV6-3, were excluded. The likely origin of a cluster of highly shared sequence variants was a sequencing artifact. The HLA-A and HLA-B alleles of most subjects were reportedly predicted accurately from TCR beta sequences.

Vbeta (60) and Jbeta (13) primers were used in the PCR. Libraries were prepared by immunoSEQ multiplex PCR; TCRdb keeps only in-frame clonotypes and omits some of them. The table has around 200,000 clones, about 80% seen once. V lost 0 bases and J lost 0, with 9 bases in between. Germline V gene sequence: CDR1 MNHEY, CDR2 SMNVEV (reference sequence). There are 16 residues in the CDR3. The specimen was PBMCs. The chain couples TRBV27 to TRBJ2-1; D might be TRBD1 (5 bases). This sequence originates from a boy aged 10-17 years in good health and CMV-seronegative. The CDR3 DNA reads as TGTGCCAGCAGTTTATCCAGGGCATCCTCCTACAATGAGCAGTTCTTC. Its protein product is CASSLSRASSYNEQFF.